The 23 T cell receptor beta chains reported below all come from one sample, sequenced in a study of cytomegalovirus exposure and HLA in healthy donors. The PCR employed 60 Vbeta primers together with 13 Jbeta primers. Data came from immunoSEQ multiplex PCR; TCRdb stores just in-frame clones and leaves some out. The profile shows about 90,000 clones, less than 65% of them singletons. Sequencing used PBMCs. All receptors come from a woman aged 25 to 45 in good health and CMV-seropositive.

The rearrangement uses TRBV4-1 and TRBJ2-7, with D maybe TRBD2 (6 bases). The CDR3 consists of 15 residues. V was cut by 0 bases and J by 6 bases, with 15 bases left in between. The germline V gene encodes CDR1 MGHRA and CDR2 YSYEKL. This chain's CDR3 is CASSQDSTHGGEQYF. The DNA for the CDR3 is TGCGCCAGCAGCCAAGATTCCACCCACGGGGGCGAGCAGTACTTC.

The V and J genes are TRBV28 and TRBJ1-5; 7 bases agree with TRBD1. Germline lookup yields CDR1 MDHEN and CDR2 SYDVKM. With V trimmed by 5 bases and J by 4 bases, 5 bases remained unmatched. This CDR3 region has 14 residues. CDR3 DNA: TGTGCCAGCAGTGAACAGGGGCGGAATCAGCCCCAGCATTTT. Translated, it gives CASSEQGRNQPQHF.

J is TRBJ2-7 and V is TRBV30; D might be TRBD1 (8 bases). Trimming removed 3 bases at V and 2 bases at J, with 14 bases between. Looked up from germline, CDR1 is GTSNPN and CDR2 is SVGIG (reference sequence). The CDR3 loop spans 14 amino acids. DNA of the CDR3: TGTGCCTGGAGGGGGGGGACAGGTACCTACGAGCAGTACTTC. It is translated as CAWRGGTGTYEQYF. Using reference TRBV30 and TRBJ2-7 for the parts outside the CDR3, the full variable domain is SQTIHQWPATLVQPVGSPLSLECTVEGTSNPNLYWYRQAAGRGLQLLFYSVGIGQISSEVPQNLSASRPQDRQFILSSKKLLLSDSGFYLCAWRGGTGTYEQYFGPGTRLTVT.

The chain is built from TRBV5-5 and TRBJ1-2; TRBD1 agrees at 7 bases. Germline V lookup: CDR1 SGHKS, CDR2 YYEKEE (reference sequence). This CDR3 spans 15 amino acids. The V segment lost 5 bases and the J segment 7 bases; nucleotides outside the gene matches: 14. The CDR3 DNA follows: TGTGCCAGCAGATTGATACAGGGGCTTCCTGGTGGCTACACCTTC. It yields the protein CASRLIQGLPGGYTF. Looking up the rest from reference TRBV5-5 and TRBJ1-2 gives the full variable domain: DAGVTQSPTHLIKTRGQQVTLRCSPISGHKSVSWYQQVLGQGPQFIFQYYEKEERGRGNFPDRFSARQFPNYSSELNVNALLLGDSALYLCASRLIQGLPGGYTFGSGTRLTVV.

This clone was picked up a small number of times. The rearrangement links TRBV2 to TRBJ1-4; D is ambiguous. CDR1 is SNHLY, CDR2 FYNNEI, per germline. The V end was cut by 6 bases, the J end by 3 bases, with 11 bases between. The CDR3 extends over 14 amino acids. The chain's CDR3 is CASRDWKANEKLFF. The CDR3 DNA follows: TGTGCCAGCAGGGACTGGAAGGCTAATGAAAAACTGTTTTTT.

This clone was counted a single time. V gene TRBV29-1 combines with J gene TRBJ2-7; 16 nucleotides match TRBD2. The CDR3 contains 16 residues. The germline V gene has CDR1 SQVTM and CDR2 ANQGSEA. V lost 4 bases, J lost 0 bases, and 3 bases stayed unmatched. In DNA form, the CDR3 reads TGCAGCGTTGCTGGGACTAGCGGGGGGGCCTCCTACGAGCAGTACTTC. It is translated as CSVAGTSGGASYEQYF.

The J gene is TRBJ2-3, the V gene TRBV6-1, with D uncertain. The CDR3 has 14 residues. The germline V gene encodes CDR1 MNHNS and CDR2 SASEGT. Trimming took off 5 bases at V and 0 bases at J, with 9 bases between the two ends. The CDR3 sequence: CASSTSHSTDTQYF. CDR3 DNA sequence: TGTGCCAGCAGTACATCCCATAGCACAGATACGCAGTATTTT.

The chain has TRBV5-3 and TRBJ1-5, with D hard to call. TRBV5-3 is labeled an ORF, and its function is uncertain. Trimming pared 1 base from V and 0 bases from J, leaving 11 bases between. The CDR3 sequence is 16 residues long. CDR3 sequence (DNA): TGTGCCAGAAGCTTGACCGGGGTATATAGCAATCAGCCCCAGCATTTT. Its protein is CARSLTGVYSNQPQHF.

J is TRBJ2-1 and V is TRBV5-1; D might be TRBD1 (5 bases). The CDR3 contains 14 residues. V lost 3 bases, J lost 3 bases, and 10 bases lay in between. Per the germline V gene, CDR1 is SGHRS and CDR2 is YFSETQ. The CDR3 DNA follows: TGCGCCAGCAGCTCCCAGGGTGGCTACAATGAGCAGTTCTTC. Its translation: CASSSQGGYNEQFF. The whole variable domain, remainder taken from reference TRBV5-1 and TRBJ2-1, is KAGVTQTPRYLIKTRGQQVTLSCSPISGHRSVSWYQQTPGQGLQFLFEYFSETQRNKGNFPGRFSGRQFSNSRSEMNVSTLELGDSALYLCASSSQGGYNEQFFGPGTRLTVL.

This clone was picked up one time. The J gene is TRBJ1-5, the V gene TRBV6-1; no reliable D call. Germline CDR1 MNHNS, CDR2 SASEGT. V gave up 3 bases and J gave up 10 bases, with 10 bases separating them. The CDR3 consists of 12 residues. CDR3 in amino acids: CASSDSPSPQHF. CDR3 DNA sequence: TGTGCCAGCAGTGACTCTCCAAGCCCCCAGCATTTT.

This clone has more than one count but fewer than ten. The rearrangement joins TRBV7-2 to TRBJ2-1; D is ambiguous. V was clipped by 5 bases and J by 6 bases, with 11 bases between them. The CDR3 consists of 13 residues. The V gene's germline CDR1 is SGHTA and CDR2 FQGNSA. CDR3 DNA sequence: TGTGCCAGCAGCCCAAGCCTGCCCAATGAGCAGTTCTTC. It encodes CASSPSLPNEQFF.

The genes are TRBV7-2 and TRBJ2-3, with 9 positions matching TRBD2. Unmatched junction bases numbered 10, after V lost 4 bases and J lost 8 bases. The CDR3 has 15 amino acids. CDR1 is SGHTA and CDR2 is FQGNSA in the germline V gene. In nucleotides, the CDR3 is TGTGCCAGCAGCTCCCGCGGGGGGGGGAAGTCTACGCAGTATTTT. Protein: CASSSRGGGKSTQYF.

This sequence joins TRBV6-6 and TRBJ1-1; D is possibly TRBD1 (5 bases). The CDR3 consists of 14 residues. CDR1 is MNHNY and CDR2 is SVGAGI in the germline V gene (reference sequence). The ends were cut back, 1 base at V and 8 bases at J, with 14 bases in the middle. This CDR3 reads CASSYWAWGGEAFF. The DNA of the CDR3 is TGTGCCAGCAGTTACTGGGCCTGGGGGGGGGAAGCTTTCTTT.

This clone was counted a few times. The gene calls are TRBV6-6 and TRBJ1-6, with 9 bases identical to TRBD1. The V and J ends lost 6 bases and 10 bases, in that order; junction bases with no gene match: 7. Germline V gene lookup returns CDR1 MNHNY and CDR2 SVGAGI (reference sequence). CDR3 length equals 14 residues. Here the CDR3 DNA reads TGTGCCAGCAGATGGGACAGGGTACGGTCACCCCTCCACTTT. Translated: CASRWDRVRSPLHF.

This clone was observed a single time. As DNA, the CDR3 is TGTGCCAGTAGTAGGTCTAGCGGGGGCCACACAGATACGCAGTATTTT. It is translated as CASSRSSGGHTDTQYF. This chain joins TRBV19 and TRBJ2-3; 10 bases align to TRBD2. The CDR3 runs 16 residues. CDR1 is LNHDA and CDR2 is SQIVND in the germline V gene (reference sequence). The trim removed 4 bases at V and 2 bases at J, leaving 6 bases unmatched.

The chain couples TRBV7-2 to TRBJ2-3; TRBD2 matches at 12 bases. The CDR3 length is 18 residues. V was clipped by 2 bases and J by 6 bases; unmatched bases: 12. The germline gives CDR1 SGHTA, CDR2 FQGNSA. The CDR3 DNA follows: TGTGCCAGCAGCTTAACATCCCTAGCGGGGGGGCCTAAGGATACGCAGTATTTT. Protein sequence: CASSLTSLAGGPKDTQYF.

The V gene is TRBV19, the J gene TRBJ2-4, with TRBD1 identical over 8 bases. The germline gives CDR1 LNHDA, CDR2 SQIVND (reference sequence). J was trimmed by 9 bases and V by 3 bases; bases with no gene match: 4. The CDR3 is 13 amino acids. CDR3: CASSMDRAAIQYF. For the CDR3, the DNA is TGTGCCAGTAGTATGGACAGGGCAGCCATTCAGTACTTC. The full variable domain, with the rest looked up from reference TRBV19 and TRBJ2-4, is DGGITQSPKYLFRKEGQNVTLSCEQNLNHDAMYWYRQDPGQGLRLIYYSQIVNDFQKGDIAEGYSVSREKKESFPLTVTSAQKNPTAFYLCASSMDRAAIQYFGAGTRLSVL.

The chain couples TRBV30 to TRBJ1-1, with 9 bases that match TRBD1. The CDR3 runs to 12 residues. V gave up 5 bases and J gave up 12 bases; unmatched junction bases: 10. Germline values: CDR1 GTSNPN, CDR2 SVGIG (reference sequence). CDR3 bases: TGTGCCTGGCAAGGTGGGACAGGGAGAACTTTCTTT. Its protein product is CAWQGGTGRTFF.

CDR3: CASSLDQTSGVYEQYF. CDR3 bases: TGTGCCAGCAGCTTGGATCAGACTAGCGGGGTATACGAGCAGTACTTC. The rearrangement uses TRBV5-4 and TRBJ2-7, with 11 bases fitting TRBD2. In germline, CDR1 is SGHNT, CDR2 YYREEE (reference sequence). The CDR3 is made up of 16 amino acids. Trimming took 0 bases from V and 4 from J; bases not matched to a gene: 6.

The chain is built from TRBV20-1 and TRBJ1-1, with D possibly TRBD1 on 5 matching bases. The germline V gene has CDR1 DFQATT and CDR2 SNEGSKA (reference sequence). The CDR3 spans 11 residues. V was shortened by 5 bases and J by 4 bases, with 8 bases between the two germline ends. The CDR3 here is CSARQSTEAFF. CDR3 bases: TGCAGTGCTCGACAGAGCACTGAAGCTTTCTTT.

This chain connects TRBV5-6 to TRBJ1-4, with D perhaps matching TRBD1 (5 bases). Germline V lookup: CDR1 SGHDT, CDR2 YYEEEE. V was pared by 0 bases and J by 13 bases, with 10 bases between. The CDR3 spans 12 residues. The CDR3 nucleotides are TGTGCCAGCAGCTTGGGGGGCGGTACACTGTTTTTT. This encodes CASSLGGGTLFF.

V gene TRBV30 combines with J gene TRBJ2-3, with 7 nucleotides matching TRBD1. Germline values: CDR1 GTSNPN, CDR2 SVGIG (reference sequence). This CDR3 contains 14 residues. With V trimmed by 4 bases and J by 2 bases, 6 bases remained unmatched. The CDR3 nucleotides are TGTGCCTGGACCCCGACAGGGTACACAGATACGCAGTATTTT. Its protein product is CAWTPTGYTDTQYF.

The gene calls are TRBV5-1 and TRBJ1-5; 9 nucleotides match TRBD1. The ends lost 4 bases at V and 2 bases at J; junction bases unmatched: 4. Germline V CDR1 and CDR2: SGHRS, YFSETQ. The CDR3 has 15 amino acids. The CDR3 coding sequence is TGCGCCAGCAGCCCCTGGACAGGGGGCAATCAGCCCCAGCATTTT. As protein: CASSPWTGGNQPQHF. The full variable domain, rest sourced from reference TRBV5-1 and TRBJ1-5, is KAGVTQTPRYLIKTRGQQVTLSCSPISGHRSVSWYQQTPGQGLQFLFEYFSETQRNKGNFPGRFSGRQFSNSRSEMNVSTLELGDSALYLCASSPWTGGNQPQHFGDGTRLSIL.